One and the same sample provided the 32 T cell receptor beta chains below, sequenced in a study of blood T cell repertoires in COVID-19. The protocol was immunoSEQ multiplex PCR, while the TCRdb copy is restricted to in-frame clones and leaves out a portion. The sample has over 45,000 clones, over 75% seen once; the top ten hold approximately 7.1%. The sequenced sample consisted of peripheral blood. The receptors were sampled from a man between 50 and 59 years old with active COVID-19.

The gene calls are TRBV7-9 and TRBJ2-3; maybe TRBD2 (5 bases). Trimming took off 3 bases at V and 0 bases at J, with 7 bases between the two ends. Germline CDR1 reads SEHNR; CDR2 reads FQNEAQ (reference sequence). The CDR3 sequence is 14 residues long. The CDR3 region is CASSFTGSTDTQYF. For the CDR3, the DNA is TGTGCCAGCAGCTTCACGGGGAGCACAGATACGCAGTATTTT.

V and J are TRBV3-1 (or the pseudogene TRBV3-2) and TRBJ2-6; 9 bases agree with TRBD1. With V trimmed by 5 bases and J by 1 base, 9 bases remained unmatched. This CDR3 has 18 amino acids. CDR1 and CDR2 from the germline V gene are LGHDT and YNNKEL (reference sequence). The chain's CDR3 is CASSSQGALKSGANVLTF. The CDR3 DNA follows: TGTGCCAGCAGCTCACAGGGGGCATTAAAATCTGGGGCCAACGTCCTGACTTTC.

This chain uses TRBV5-4 with TRBJ2-7, with D perhaps matching TRBD1 (5 bases). There are 12 residues in the CDR3. Germline CDR1 reads SGHNT; CDR2 reads YYREEE (reference sequence). Trimming removed 0 bases from V and 6 bases from J, with 7 bases in between. The CDR3 coding sequence is TGTGCCAGCAGCTTGGATACAGGCGAGCAGTACTTC. This encodes CASSLDTGEQYF.

V gene TRBV6-1 combines with J gene TRBJ2-7; TRBD2 matches at 7 bases. CDR3 length: 13 amino acids. With V trimmed by 7 bases and J by 3 bases, 6 bases remained unmatched. Germline V lookup: CDR1 MNHNS, CDR2 SASEGT. The CDR3 is CASTLGRDYEQYF. CDR3 in DNA: TGTGCCAGCACTTTAGGGAGGGACTACGAGCAGTACTTC.

The chain links TRBV4-1 to TRBJ2-7; a weak D match, TRBD2 (6 bases). CDR1 and CDR2 (germline): MGHRA, YSYEKL. This CDR3 region has 15 residues. Trimming took 4 bases from V and 2 from J, leaving 15 bases between them. CDR3 in amino acids: CASSREEWGAYEQYF. Written as DNA, the CDR3 is TGCGCCAGCAGCCGGGAGGAGTGGGGTGCCTACGAGCAGTACTTC.

The count of this clone is one. This chain uses TRBV19 with TRBJ1-5; D gene ambiguous. CDR3 size: 12 residues. V was clipped by 3 bases and J by 5 bases, with 5 bases between them. Per germline, CDR1 LNHDA and CDR2 SQIVND (reference sequence). The CDR3 region has the DNA TGTGCCAGTAGTATCGGGGATCAGCCCCAGCATTTT. It is translated as CASSIGDQPQHF.

This chain connects TRBV19 to TRBJ1-5; TRBD1 agrees at 9 bases. Germline V CDR1 and CDR2: LNHDA, SQIVND (reference sequence). V gave up 5 bases and J gave up 7 bases; unmatched junction bases: 9. CDR3 size: 15 residues. CDR3 bases: TGTGCCAGTAGTCCGGGACAGGGAGTTAGACAGCCCCAGCATTTT. Amino acid sequence: CASSPGQGVRQPQHF.

The chain couples TRBV19 to TRBJ2-2; 8 bases line up with TRBD1. J gave up 3 bases and V 4 bases, and 10 bases lay outside the gene matches. CDR1 and CDR2 from the germline V gene are LNHDA and SQIVND (reference sequence). The CDR3 covers 17 residues. In nucleotides, the CDR3 is TGTGCCAGTAGTACCTGGACAGGGAATAAGGACACCGGGGAGCTGTTTTTT. Protein sequence: CASSTWTGNKDTGELFF.

This clone has a single count. The rearrangement uses TRBV6-5 and TRBJ1-4, with D hard to call. Germline lookup yields CDR1 MNHEY and CDR2 SVGAGI. The V and J ends lost 2 bases and 5 bases respectively, with 9 bases between them. The CDR3 covers 14 residues. The chain's CDR3 is CASSYRTNNEKLFF. For the CDR3, the DNA is TGTGCCAGCAGTTACCGAACTAACAATGAAAAACTGTTTTTT.

The sample holds one count of this clone. The rearrangement links TRBV29-1 to TRBJ2-3; no clear D gene. CDR1 and CDR2 from the germline V gene are SQVTM and ANQGSEA. CDR3 length equals 11 residues. V was clipped by 7 bases and J by 0 bases, with 5 bases between them. The CDR3 DNA follows: TGCAGCGGGCGGAGCACAGATACGCAGTATTTT. It codes for CSGRSTDTQYF.

The gene calls are TRBV7-2 and TRBJ2-3; a weak D match, TRBD1 (5 bases). The germline V gene encodes CDR1 SGHTA and CDR2 FQGNSA. The CDR3 contains 15 residues. The V and J ends lost 3 bases and 0 bases respectively, with 10 bases between them. The CDR3: CASSFRGSSTDTQYF. The CDR3 region has the DNA TGTGCCAGCAGCTTTAGGGGCTCTAGCACAGATACGCAGTATTTT.

This chain links TRBV13 with TRBJ2-1; the match to TRBD2 covers 8 bases. Trimming removed 0 bases from V and 3 bases from J; junction bases left unmatched: 4. CDR1 PRHDT and CDR2 FYEKMQ come from the germline V gene (reference sequence). The CDR3 spans 16 residues. Here the CDR3 DNA reads TGTGCCAGCAGCTTAGGCGGGAGGGCCGTCTACAATGAGCAGTTCTTC. As protein: CASSLGGRAVYNEQFF.

The rearrangement joins TRBV23-1 to TRBJ1-2; possible D gene TRBD1, 6 bases. TRBV23-1 counts as an open reading frame of uncertain function. Trimming took off 2 bases at V and 8 bases at J, with 15 bases between the two ends. The CDR3 loop spans 14 amino acids. The CDR3 loop reads CASSQRGSRCGYTF. CDR3 bases: TGCGCCAGCAGTCAAAGGGGGTCACGCTGCGGCTACACCTTC.

The V gene is TRBV11-2, the J gene TRBJ2-5; no definite D call. Between the trimmed V and J ends, which lost 1 base and 4 bases, there was a span of 4 bases. The germline CDR1 and CDR2 sequences are SGHAT and FQNNGV. The CDR3 consists of 12 residues. The CDR3 sequence: CASSLVRETQYF. The CDR3 DNA sequence: TGTGCCAGCAGCTTAGTTCGAGAGACCCAGTACTTC.

In DNA form, the CDR3 reads TGTGCCAGCTCACCAGGGGGCGAGAACATTCAGTACTTC. This encodes CASSPGGENIQYF. The chain is built from TRBV18 and TRBJ2-4, with a possible D match to TRBD1 (6 bases). CDR3 length: 13 residues. V lost 2 bases, J lost 7 bases, and 9 bases lay in between. Per germline, CDR1 KGHSH and CDR2 LQKENI.

The chain is built from TRBV11-2 and TRBJ2-5; D perhaps matches TRBD2 (5 bases). The V end was cut by 7 bases, the J end by 1 base, with 16 bases between. Germline-derived CDR1 and CDR2 are SGHAT and FQNNGV. This CDR3 is 15 amino acids long. The CDR3 loop is CASTPRASPQETQYF. In DNA form, the CDR3 reads TGTGCCAGCACCCCCCGGGCTAGCCCCCAAGAGACCCAGTACTTC.

The chain recombines TRBV11-2 with TRBJ1-6; 8 bases match TRBD1. Trimming removed 1 base from V and 7 bases from J; junction bases left unmatched: 6. The germline CDR1 and CDR2 sequences are SGHAT and FQNNGV. The CDR3 totals 16 residues. CDR3 in amino acids: CASSLAGQVGNSPLHF. The DNA for the CDR3 is TGTGCCAGCAGCTTAGCGGGACAGGTTGGGAATTCACCCCTCCACTTT. Using reference TRBV11-2 and TRBJ1-6 for the parts outside the CDR3, the full variable domain is EAGVAQSPRYKIIEKRQSVAFWCNPISGHATLYWYQQILGQGPKLLIQFQNNGVVDDSQLPKDRFSAERLKGVDSTLKIQPAKLEDSAVYLCASSLAGQVGNSPLHFGNGTRLTVT.

This clone was found a few times. V and J are TRBV18 and TRBJ1-4; TRBD1 aligns across 8 bases. Germline CDR1 KGHSH, CDR2 LQKENI. This CDR3 contains 15 residues. V shed 3 bases, J shed 3 bases, and the junction held 3 bases outside the gene matches. CDR3 region: CASSPVTGANEKLFF. The CDR3 nucleotides read TGTGCCAGCTCACCCGTGACAGGGGCTAATGAAAAACTGTTTTTT.

The chain has TRBV5-1 and TRBJ1-5, with 7 bases identical to TRBD1. Trimming took 3 bases from V and 5 from J; bases not matched to a gene: 5. Germline loops: CDR1 SGHRS, CDR2 YFSETQ. The CDR3 spans 14 residues. In DNA, the CDR3 is TGCGCCAGCAGCTCACAGGGGACTGATCAGCCCCAGCATTTT. Its translation is CASSSQGTDQPQHF.

The chain is built from TRBV19 and TRBJ2-7; 7 bases fit TRBD2. After removal of 0 bases from V and 8 bases from J, the junction contained 4 bases not matched to a gene. The CDR3 is 13 residues long. Per the germline V gene, CDR1 is LNHDA and CDR2 is SQIVND (reference sequence). The CDR3 sequence is CASSIDSGGKQYF. The CDR3 DNA is TGTGCCAGTAGTATAGATTCGGGGGGAAAGCAGTACTTC. The full variable domain, in which reference TRBV19 and TRBJ2-7 provide the parts outside the CDR3, is DGGITQSPKYLFRKEGQNVTLSCEQNLNHDAMYWYRQDPGQGLRLIYYSQIVNDFQKGDIAEGYSVSREKKESFPLTVTSAQKNPTAFYLCASSIDSGGKQYFGPGTRLTVT.

The chain joins TRBV3-1 (or the pseudogene TRBV3-2) to TRBJ1-4, with D tentatively TRBD1 (6 bases). The CDR3 is 16 amino acids. Deletions cut 4 bases from V and 3 bases from J, with 15 bases between. Germline V gene lookup returns CDR1 LGHDT and CDR2 YNNKEL (reference sequence). The CDR3 loop is CASSPPRGLANEKLFF. The CDR3 DNA reads TGTGCCAGCAGCCCCCCCAGGGGCTTGGCTAATGAAAAACTGTTTTTT.

V is TRBV29-1 and J is TRBJ2-7; D call uncertain. CDR1 is SQVTM and CDR2 is ANQGSEA in the germline V gene. V was trimmed by 4 bases and J by 2 bases, leaving 18 bases between them. The CDR3 length is 15 residues. The CDR3 DNA sequence: TGCAGCGTTGCCTATAAACCGGGTTCACCCTACGAGCAGTACTTC. Residues: CSVAYKPGSPYEQYF.

The chain recombines TRBV6-6 with TRBJ1-5, with a possible D match to TRBD1 (5 bases). The CDR3 contains 12 residues. V was clipped by 9 bases and J by 5 bases, with 11 bases between them. Germline assignment: CDR1 MNHNY and CDR2 SVGAGI (reference sequence). The CDR3 is CASRGGDQPQHF. In nucleotides, the CDR3 is TGTGCCAGTAGGGGAGGGGATCAGCCCCAGCATTTT.

This chain connects TRBV15 to TRBJ2-7, with a possible D match to TRBD2 (6 bases). Germline CDR1 and CDR2: LNHNV and YYDKDF (reference sequence). CDR3 length: 13 amino acids. Trimming left V 5 bases short and J 6 bases short, with 14 bases between. In nucleotides, the CDR3 is TGTGCCACCAGCCCGCGGGGAGGTCTCGAGCAGTACTTC. It translates to CATSPRGGLEQYF.

This sequence joins TRBV18 and TRBJ2-7, with D possibly matching TRBD1 (6 bases). V lost 3 bases, J lost 2 bases, and 11 bases lay in between. The CDR3 loop spans 14 amino acids. Per the germline V gene, CDR1 is KGHSH and CDR2 is LQKENI. The CDR3 DNA is TGTGCCAGCTCACCTCGACAGGAGGCCTACGAGCAGTACTTC. It translates to CASSPRQEAYEQYF.

This clone was found once. This rearrangement joins TRBV19 to TRBJ1-2, with 7 bases that match TRBD1. Per the germline V gene, CDR1 is LNHDA and CDR2 is SQIVND (reference sequence). The V and J ends lost 4 bases and 6 bases, in that order; junction bases with no gene match: 11. The CDR3 runs to 15 residues. As DNA, the CDR3 is TGTGCCAGTAGTAGGTCGGCAGGGGGAGTCGATGGCTACACCTTC. It is translated as CASSRSAGGVDGYTF.

This chain connects TRBV5-5 to TRBJ1-2; a possible D gene is TRBD1 (5 bases). Trimming shortened V by 0 bases and J by 4 bases, and 13 bases separated the two germline ends. CDR1 and CDR2 (germline): SGHKS, YYEKEE (reference sequence). The CDR3 sequence is 15 residues long. The CDR3 region has the DNA TGTGCCAGCAGCTTGGTTTACGGGGGAGGCTATGGCTACACCTTC. Translating gives CASSLVYGGGYGYTF.

This chain joins TRBV5-1 and TRBJ2-7; D unclear. Trimming left V 0 bases short and J 3 bases short, with 7 bases between. The CDR3 sequence is 13 residues long. Germline-derived CDR1 and CDR2 are SGHRS and YFSETQ. CDR3 DNA: TGCGCCAGCAGCTTGGGGCGGAACTACGAGCAGTACTTC. This codes for CASSLGRNYEQYF.

The chain recombines TRBV7-2 with TRBJ2-1; tentative D call: TRBD2 (6 bases). The V gene lost 1 base and the J gene lost 0 bases, with 19 bases spanning the gap. Germline loops: CDR1 SGHTA, CDR2 FQGNSA. There are 19 residues in the CDR3. As DNA, the CDR3 is TGTGCCAGCAGCTTAGTATCGGGGGATAGCGCCCCCTCCTACAATGAGCAGTTCTTC. It yields the protein CASSLVSGDSAPSYNEQFF.

This chain connects TRBV6-6 to TRBJ2-1, with 8 bases lining up with TRBD2. This CDR3 has 15 residues. The V segment lost 5 bases and the J segment 2 bases; nucleotides outside the gene matches: 5. CDR1 MNHNY and CDR2 SVGAGI come from the germline V gene (reference sequence). The CDR3: CASSTAGGTYNEQFF. The CDR3, as DNA: TGTGCCAGCAGTACCGCGGGAGGTACCTACAATGAGCAGTTCTTC.

V gene TRBV7-2 combines with J gene TRBJ2-5; TRBD2 matches at 9 bases. The CDR3 is 15 residues long. With V trimmed by 7 bases and J by 4 bases, 10 bases remained unmatched. The germline V gene encodes CDR1 SGHTA and CDR2 FQGNSA. The CDR3 reads CASTTAGGRGETQYF. CDR3 nucleotides: TGTGCCAGCACTACAGCGGGGGGCCGTGGAGAGACCCAGTACTTC.

This chain uses TRBV7-2 with TRBJ2-1; D is unclear. Germline V gives CDR1 SGHTA, CDR2 FQGNSA. Trimming cost V 5 bases and J 0 bases, with 11 bases left between them. CDR3 length equals 15 residues. CDR3 in amino acids: CASSAFRSSYNEQFF. The DNA for the CDR3 is TGTGCCAGCAGCGCATTTAGGAGCTCCTACAATGAGCAGTTCTTC. The whole variable domain, filled in from reference TRBV7-2 and TRBJ2-1, reads GAGVSQSPSNKVTEKGKDVELRCDPISGHTALYWYRQSLGQGLEFLIYFQGNSAPDKSGLPSDRFSAERTGGSVSTLTIQRTQQEDSAVYLCASSAFRSSYNEQFFGPGTRLTVL.